These 5 T cell receptor beta chains came from one sample sequenced in a study of graft-versus-host responses after intestinal transplantation. Clones were sequenced by immunoSEQ multiplex PCR, and TCRdb holds only the in-frame ones, with some missing. Altogether around 100,000 clones are present, approximately 93% being singletons, with the ten largest covering roughly 1%. The antigens these receptors bind are not known. The sample consisted of unstimulated CD8+ T cells sorted from spleen or lymph node cells, taken before transplant. These receptors came from a human donor who was the organ donor for an intestinal transplant.

The J gene is TRBJ2-1, the V gene TRBV9; 11 nucleotides agree with TRBD2. CDR1 and CDR2 from the germline V gene are SGDLS and YYNGEE. J lost 4 bases, V lost 3 bases, and 9 bases had no gene match. CDR3 length: 17 residues. CDR3 loop: CASSDSTSGRIYNEQFF. The CDR3 DNA reads as TGTGCCAGCAGCGATTCTACTAGCGGGAGAATATACAATGAGCAGTTCTTC. Full variable domain (rest looked up from reference TRBV9 and TRBJ2-1): DSGVTQTPKHLITATGQRVTLRCSPRSGDLSVYWYQQSLDQGLQFLIQYYNGEERAKGNILERFSAQQFPDLHSELNLSSLELGDSALYFCASSDSTSGRIYNEQFFGPGTRLTVL.

The rearrangement uses TRBV29-1 and TRBJ1-1; 7 bases map to TRBD1. Trimming removed 1 base from V and 7 bases from J; junction bases left unmatched: 6. This CDR3 is built from 13 residues. CDR1 is SQVTM and CDR2 is ANQGSEA in the germline V gene. CDR3 region: CSVEGQDRYEAFF. The CDR3 DNA reads TGCAGCGTTGAAGGACAGGACAGGTATGAAGCTTTCTTT.

This sequence joins TRBV5-5 and TRBJ2-7, with D possibly TRBD1 on 5 matching bases. Trimming stripped 2 bases from V and 1 base from J, with 10 bases between. Germline assignment: CDR1 SGHKS and CDR2 YYEKEE (reference sequence). The CDR3 contains 14 residues. DNA of the CDR3: TGTGCCAGCAGCTTTCCAGCAGGGTCCTACGAGCAGTACTTC. Translating it yields CASSFPAGSYEQYF.

The chain recombines TRBV7-3 with TRBJ2-5, with TRBD1 identical over 9 bases. From germline, CDR1 is SGHTA and CDR2 FQGTGA. This CDR3 spans 21 amino acids. The ends lost 6 bases at V and 4 bases at J; junction bases unmatched: 27. This CDR3 is CASSSFHRGQGILLTGETQYF. CDR3 in DNA: TGTGCCAGCAGTTCTTTTCACCGGGGACAGGGTATTCTGTTAACCGGAGAGACCCAGTACTTC.

The CDR3 loop reads CASSRRGRAVAVGYDTQYF. In nucleotides, the CDR3 is TGTGCCAGCAGCCGCAGGGGGAGGGCCGTCGCCGTCGGGTATGATACGCAGTATTTT. The V gene is TRBV7-8, the J gene TRBJ2-3; perhaps D is TRBD1 or TRBD2 (7 bases each). V was pared by 5 bases and J by 6 bases, with 30 bases between. This CDR3 has 19 amino acids. Germline CDR1 SGHVS, CDR2 FQNEAQ.